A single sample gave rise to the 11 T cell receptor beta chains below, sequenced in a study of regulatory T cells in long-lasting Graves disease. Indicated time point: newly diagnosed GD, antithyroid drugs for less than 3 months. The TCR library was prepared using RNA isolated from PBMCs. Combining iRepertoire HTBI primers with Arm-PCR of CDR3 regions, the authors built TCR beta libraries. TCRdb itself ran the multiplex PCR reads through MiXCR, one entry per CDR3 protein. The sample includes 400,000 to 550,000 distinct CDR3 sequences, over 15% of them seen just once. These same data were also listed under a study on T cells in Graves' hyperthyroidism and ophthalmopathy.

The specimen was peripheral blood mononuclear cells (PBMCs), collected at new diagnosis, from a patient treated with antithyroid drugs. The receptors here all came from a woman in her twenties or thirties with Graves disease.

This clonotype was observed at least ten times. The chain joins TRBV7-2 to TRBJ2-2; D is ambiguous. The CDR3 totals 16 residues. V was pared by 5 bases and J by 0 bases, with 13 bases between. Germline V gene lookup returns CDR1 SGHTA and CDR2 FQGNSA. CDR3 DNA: TGTGCCAGCAGCCCGGTTGGGCAGGCGAACACCGGGGAGCTGTTTTTT. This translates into CASSPVGQANTGELFF.

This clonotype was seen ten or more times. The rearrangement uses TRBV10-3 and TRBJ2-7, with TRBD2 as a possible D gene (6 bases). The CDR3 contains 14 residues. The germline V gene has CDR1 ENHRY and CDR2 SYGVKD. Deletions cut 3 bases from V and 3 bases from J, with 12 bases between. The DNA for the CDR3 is TGTGCCATCAGTGAAGGCGGGATCGGCTACGAGCAGTACTTC. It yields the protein CAISEGGIGYEQYF.

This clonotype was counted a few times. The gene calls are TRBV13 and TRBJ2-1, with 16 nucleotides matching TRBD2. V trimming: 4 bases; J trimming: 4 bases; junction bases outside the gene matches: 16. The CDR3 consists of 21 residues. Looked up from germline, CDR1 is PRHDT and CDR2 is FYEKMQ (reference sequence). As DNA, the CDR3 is TGTGCCAGCAGCTCGCTCTCCGGGACTAGCGGGAGGGCCTTTAGGTACAATGAGCAGTTCTTC. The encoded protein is CASSSLSGTSGRAFRYNEQFF.

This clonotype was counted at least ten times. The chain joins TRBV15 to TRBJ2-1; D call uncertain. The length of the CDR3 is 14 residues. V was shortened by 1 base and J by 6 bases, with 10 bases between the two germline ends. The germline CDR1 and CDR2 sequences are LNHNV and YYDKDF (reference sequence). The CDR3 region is CATSRANRINEQFF. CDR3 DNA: TGTGCCACCAGCAGAGCGAACCGAATCAATGAGCAGTTCTTC.

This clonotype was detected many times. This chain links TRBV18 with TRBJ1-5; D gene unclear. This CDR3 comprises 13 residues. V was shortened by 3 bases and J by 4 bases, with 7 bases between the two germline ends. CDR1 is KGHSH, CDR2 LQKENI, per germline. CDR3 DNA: TGTGCCAGCTCACCGGCGGGGAATCAGCCCCAGCATTTT. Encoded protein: CASSPAGNQPQHF.

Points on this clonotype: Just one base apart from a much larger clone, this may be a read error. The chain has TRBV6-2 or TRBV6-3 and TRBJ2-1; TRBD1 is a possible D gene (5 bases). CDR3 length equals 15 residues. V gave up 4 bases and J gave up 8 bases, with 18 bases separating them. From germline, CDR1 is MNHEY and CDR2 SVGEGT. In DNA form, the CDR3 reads TGTGCCAGCAGTTCACCAACTTCTGGGGCACATGAGCAGTTCTTC. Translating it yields CASSSPTSGAHEQFF.

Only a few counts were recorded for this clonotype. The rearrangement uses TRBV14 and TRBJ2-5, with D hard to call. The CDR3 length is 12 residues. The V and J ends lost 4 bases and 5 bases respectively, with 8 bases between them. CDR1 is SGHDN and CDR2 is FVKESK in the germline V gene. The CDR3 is CASSPSPETQYF. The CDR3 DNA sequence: TGTGCCAGCAGCCCGTCGCCGGAGACCCAGTACTTC.

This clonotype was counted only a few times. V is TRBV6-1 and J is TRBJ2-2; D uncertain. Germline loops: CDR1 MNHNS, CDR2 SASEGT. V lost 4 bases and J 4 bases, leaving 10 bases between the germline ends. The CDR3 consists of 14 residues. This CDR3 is CASSVLRSTGELFF. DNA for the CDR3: TGTGCCAGCAGTGTACTTCGTAGCACCGGGGAGCTGTTTTTT.

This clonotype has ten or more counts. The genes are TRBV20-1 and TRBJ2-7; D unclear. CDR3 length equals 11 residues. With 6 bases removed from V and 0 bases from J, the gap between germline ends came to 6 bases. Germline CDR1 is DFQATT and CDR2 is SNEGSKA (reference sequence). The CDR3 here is CSASSSYEQYF. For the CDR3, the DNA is TGCAGTGCCAGTAGCTCCTACGAGCAGTACTTC.

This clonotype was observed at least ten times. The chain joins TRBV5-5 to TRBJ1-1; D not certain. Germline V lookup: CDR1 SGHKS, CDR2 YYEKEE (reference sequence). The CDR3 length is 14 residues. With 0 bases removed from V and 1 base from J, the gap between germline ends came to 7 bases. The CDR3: CASSLEWGNTEAFF. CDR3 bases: TGTGCCAGCAGCTTGGAATGGGGGAACACTGAAGCTTTCTTT.

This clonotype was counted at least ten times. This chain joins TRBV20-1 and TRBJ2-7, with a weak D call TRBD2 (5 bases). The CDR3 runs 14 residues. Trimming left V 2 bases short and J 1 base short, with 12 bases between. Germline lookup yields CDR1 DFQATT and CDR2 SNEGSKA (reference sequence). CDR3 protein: CSARRGALSYEQYF. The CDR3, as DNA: TGCAGTGCTAGACGGGGAGCCCTTTCCTACGAGCAGTACTTC.